This passage covers 8 T cell receptor beta chains from one sample sequenced in a study of blood T cell repertoires in COVID-19. The data were produced by immunoSEQ multiplex PCR, yet TCRdb's version contains in-frame clones alone and is incomplete. Among roughly 68,000 clones, over 75% were seen once, and the ten largest hold roughly 24%. Sequenced material: peripheral blood. The receptor set was obtained from a man over 45 with acute or convalescent COVID-19.

The V gene is TRBV19, the J gene TRBJ2-5; 7 nucleotides align to TRBD1. The length of the CDR3 is 13 residues. Germline values: CDR1 LNHDA, CDR2 SQIVND (reference sequence). With 7 bases clipped from V and 5 bases from J, the junction kept 7 bases outside the gene matches. In DNA, the CDR3 is TGTGCCAGTAAACAGGGGTGGGGGGAGACCCAGTACTTC. It specifies CASKQGWGETQYF. Complete variable domain (other parts from reference TRBV19 and TRBJ2-5): DGGITQSPKYLFRKEGQNVTLSCEQNLNHDAMYWYRQDPGQGLRLIYYSQIVNDFQKGDIAEGYSVSREKKESFPLTVTSAQKNPTAFYLCASKQGWGETQYFGPGTRLLVL.

This sequence joins TRBV13 and TRBJ1-1; D possibly corresponds to TRBD1 (6 bases). Trimming removed 5 bases at V and 8 bases at J, with 12 bases between. This CDR3 is 12 amino acids long. The germline gives CDR1 PRHDT, CDR2 FYEKMQ (reference sequence). The CDR3 DNA reads TGTGCCAGCAGCCCCACCGGGACAGAAGCTTTCTTT. This sequence encodes CASSPTGTEAFF.

This chain uses TRBV7-9 with TRBJ1-4, with D tentatively TRBD1 (5 bases). Trimming pared 5 bases from V and 5 bases from J, leaving 12 bases between. Looked up from germline, CDR1 is SEHNR and CDR2 is FQNEAQ (reference sequence). CDR3 size: 14 residues. CDR3 DNA sequence: TGTGCCAGCAGCATGGGGCGTATGAATGAAAAACTGTTTTTT. Encoded protein: CASSMGRMNEKLFF. The entire variable domain, with the rest obtained from reference TRBV7-9 and TRBJ1-4, is as follows: DTGVSQNPRHKITKRGQNVTFRCDPISEHNRLYWYRQTLGQGPEFLTYFQNEAQLEKSRLLSDRFSAERPKGSFSTLEIQRTEQGDSAMYLCASSMGRMNEKLFFGSGTQLSVL.

The chain joins TRBV28 to TRBJ1-5; the D gene is possibly TRBD1 (5 bases). The CDR3 runs 15 residues. CDR1 and CDR2 (germline): MDHEN, SYDVKM. Deletions cut 2 bases from V and 5 bases from J, with 13 bases between. CDR3 coding DNA: TGTGCCAGCAGTTTACGGGGGATTCGGGATCAGCCCCAGCATTTT. It codes for CASSLRGIRDQPQHF.

The chain has TRBV5-1 and TRBJ1-1; D uncertain. The CDR3 consists of 13 residues. The V gene lost 7 bases and the J gene lost 3 bases, with 13 bases spanning the gap. Per the germline V gene, CDR1 is SGHRS and CDR2 is YFSETQ. CDR3 sequence: CASAQTSDTEAFF. The CDR3, as DNA: TGCGCCAGCGCGCAGACTTCGGACACTGAAGCTTTCTTT. Full variable domain (outside the CDR3, taken from reference TRBV5-1 and TRBJ1-1): KAGVTQTPRYLIKTRGQQVTLSCSPISGHRSVSWYQQTPGQGLQFLFEYFSETQRNKGNFPGRFSGRQFSNSRSEMNVSTLELGDSALYLCASAQTSDTEAFFGQGTRLTVV.

This clone appeared once. The DNA of the CDR3 is TGTGCCAGCAGTGAATGGGAGGGCAGGGGATCACCCCAGCATTTT. Encoded protein: CASSEWEGRGSPQHF. This chain uses TRBV6-1 with TRBJ1-5; possibly TRBD1 for D (6 bases). The germline V gene encodes CDR1 MNHNS and CDR2 SASEGT. Trimming left V 2 bases short and J 10 bases short, with 18 bases between. The CDR3 extends over 15 amino acids.

The V and J genes are TRBV5-4 and TRBJ2-3, with TRBD2 matching 8 bases. V shed 2 bases, J shed 0 bases, and the junction held 2 bases outside the gene matches. Germline CDR1 and CDR2: SGHNT and YYREEE (reference sequence). This CDR3 comprises 15 residues. The CDR3 sequence is CASSFSGESTDTQYF. The CDR3 DNA is TGTGCCAGCAGCTTTAGCGGGGAAAGCACAGATACGCAGTATTTT.

The J gene is TRBJ1-4, the V gene TRBV19; D not certain. The length of the CDR3 is 14 residues. The V end lost 3 bases, the J end lost 7 bases, and 12 bases lay between the germline ends. Germline lookup yields CDR1 LNHDA and CDR2 SQIVND (reference sequence). The CDR3 DNA follows: TGTGCCAGTAGTATCGCGGGGATGGGTGAAAAACTGTTTTTT. As protein: CASSIAGMGEKLFF.